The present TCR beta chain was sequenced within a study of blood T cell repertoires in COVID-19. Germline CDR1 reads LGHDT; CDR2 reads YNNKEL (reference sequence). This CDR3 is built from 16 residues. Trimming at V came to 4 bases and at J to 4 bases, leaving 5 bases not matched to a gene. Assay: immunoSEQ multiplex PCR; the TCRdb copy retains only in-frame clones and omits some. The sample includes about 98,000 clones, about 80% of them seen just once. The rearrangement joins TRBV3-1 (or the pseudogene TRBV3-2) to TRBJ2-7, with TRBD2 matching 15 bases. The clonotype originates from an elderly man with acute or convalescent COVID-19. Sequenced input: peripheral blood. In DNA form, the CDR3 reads TGTGCCAGCAGCCCATCCGGGACTAGCGGGGGGTACGAGCAGTACTTC. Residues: CASSPSGTSGGYEQYF.